The clone carrying this TCR beta chain was recorded only once. Original methodology: The assay estimated nucleated cells by amplifying reference gene primers. Sequenced by immunoSEQ multiplex PCR; TCRdb stores in-frame clones only, minus some. V and J calls and clone size come straight from that table; D and trimming were deduced from the DNA. In the table there are about 110,000 clones, 75% to 85% of which are singletons. The CDR3 loop spans 14 amino acids. The V gene's germline CDR1 is LNHNV and CDR2 YYDKDF (reference sequence). The V segment lost 1 base and the J segment 6 bases; nucleotides outside the gene matches: 3. This entry is derived from a study of blood T cell repertoires in COVID-19. Study-wide background: Both acute and convalescent COVID-19 samples were obtained from the United States, Italy and Spain. Sources were T cells, B-cell-depleted T cells, or PBMCs; the material itself was cDNA or gDNA.

The source of this sequence is an elderly woman with active or convalescent COVID-19. The genes are TRBV15 and TRBJ1-1; 9 bases agree with TRBD1. Sample: peripheral blood. As DNA, the CDR3 is TGTGCCACCAGCAGAGCCGGGACAGGGCCTGAAGCTTTCTTT. Translation: CATSRAGTGPEAFF.